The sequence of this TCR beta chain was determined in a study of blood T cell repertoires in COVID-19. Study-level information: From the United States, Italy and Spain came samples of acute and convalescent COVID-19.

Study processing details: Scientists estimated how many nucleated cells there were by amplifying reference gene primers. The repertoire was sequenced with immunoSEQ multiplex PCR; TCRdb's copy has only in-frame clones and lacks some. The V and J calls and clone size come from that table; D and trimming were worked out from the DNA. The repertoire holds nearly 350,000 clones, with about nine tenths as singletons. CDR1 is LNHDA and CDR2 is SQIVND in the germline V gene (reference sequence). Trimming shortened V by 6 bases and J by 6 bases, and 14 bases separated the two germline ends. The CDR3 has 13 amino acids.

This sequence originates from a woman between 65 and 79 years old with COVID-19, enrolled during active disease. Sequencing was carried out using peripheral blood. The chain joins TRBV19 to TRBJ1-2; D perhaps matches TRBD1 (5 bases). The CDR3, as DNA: TGTGCCAGTAGCTTCGGGACTTTTGATGGCTACACCTTC. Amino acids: CASSFGTFDGYTF.